This T cell receptor (beta chain) derives from a study of T-cell memory formation after mild COVID-19. Study details: Across donors, TCR clusters were largely donor specific. Findings of the study overall: Those CD4+ clones that contracted were mainly in CM and EM (CD8+ ones in EMRA).

Germline CDR1 SEHNR, CDR2 FQNEAQ (reference sequence). This CDR3 has 13 residues. V lost 7 bases, J lost 5 bases, and 11 bases lay in between. A few counts support this clonotype. Its cognate antigen is unknown. Each CDR3 protein gets one entry after TCRdb re-called the 5' RACE reads with MiXCR. The sample consists of around 200,000 distinct CDR3 sequences, around 18% of them appearing once. The rearrangement joins TRBV7-9 to TRBJ1-4, with D possibly being TRBD1 (6 bases). The specimen was PBMCs or a T cell subset sorted from them (not recorded which). This sequence originates from a man aged 18 to 30 who had mild COVID-19 (a few samples of this study predate the infection). Cell type and time point are not known. CDR3 loop: CASTPQGNEKLFF. The CDR3 nucleotides are TGTGCCAGCACCCCCCAGGGGAATGAAAAACTGTTTTTT.